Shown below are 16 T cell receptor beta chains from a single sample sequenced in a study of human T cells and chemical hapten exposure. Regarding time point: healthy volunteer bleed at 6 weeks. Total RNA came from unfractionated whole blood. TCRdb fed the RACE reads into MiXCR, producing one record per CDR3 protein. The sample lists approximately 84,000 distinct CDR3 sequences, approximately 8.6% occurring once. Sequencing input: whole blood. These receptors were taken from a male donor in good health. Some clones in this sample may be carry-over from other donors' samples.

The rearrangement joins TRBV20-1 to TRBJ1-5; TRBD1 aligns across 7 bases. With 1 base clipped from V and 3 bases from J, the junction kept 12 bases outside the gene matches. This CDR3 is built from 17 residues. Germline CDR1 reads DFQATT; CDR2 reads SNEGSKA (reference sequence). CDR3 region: CSARGGVQGQINQPQHF. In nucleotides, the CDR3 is TGCAGTGCTAGAGGAGGGGTACAGGGACAGATCAATCAGCCCCAGCATTTT.

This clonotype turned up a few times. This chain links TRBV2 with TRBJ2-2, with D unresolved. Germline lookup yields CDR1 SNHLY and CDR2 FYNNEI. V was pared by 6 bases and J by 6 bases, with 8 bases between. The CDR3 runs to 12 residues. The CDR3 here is CASSFLAGELFF. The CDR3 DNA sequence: TGTGCCAGCAGCTTCCTGGCCGGGGAGCTGTTTTTT.

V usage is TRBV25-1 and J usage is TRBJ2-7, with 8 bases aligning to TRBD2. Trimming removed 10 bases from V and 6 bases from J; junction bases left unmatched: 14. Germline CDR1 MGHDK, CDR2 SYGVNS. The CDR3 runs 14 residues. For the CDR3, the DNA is TGTGCCACTTCGGTTAGCGGGATCTCGGCCGAGCAGTACTTC. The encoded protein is CATSVSGISAEQYF.

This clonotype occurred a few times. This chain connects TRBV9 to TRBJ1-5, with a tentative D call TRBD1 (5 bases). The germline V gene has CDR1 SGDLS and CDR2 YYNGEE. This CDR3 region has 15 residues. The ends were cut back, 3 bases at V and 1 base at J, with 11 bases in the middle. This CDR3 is CASSAGLPSNQPQHF. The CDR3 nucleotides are TGTGCCAGCAGCGCGGGACTTCCCAGCAATCAGCCCCAGCATTTT.

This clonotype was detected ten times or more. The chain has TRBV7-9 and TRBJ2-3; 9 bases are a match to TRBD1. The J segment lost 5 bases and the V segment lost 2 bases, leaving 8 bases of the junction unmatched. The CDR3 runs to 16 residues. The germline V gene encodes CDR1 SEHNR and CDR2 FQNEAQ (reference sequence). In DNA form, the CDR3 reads TGTGCCAGCAGCTTAAGGGGCACAGGGGGCGAAGATACGCAGTATTTT. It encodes CASSLRGTGGEDTQYF.

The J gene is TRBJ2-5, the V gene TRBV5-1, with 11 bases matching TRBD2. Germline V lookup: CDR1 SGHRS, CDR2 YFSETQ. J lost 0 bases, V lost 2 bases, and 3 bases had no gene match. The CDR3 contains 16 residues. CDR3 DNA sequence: TGCGCCAGCAGCTTATCGACTAGCGGGAACCAAGAGACCCAGTACTTC. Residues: CASSLSTSGNQETQYF.

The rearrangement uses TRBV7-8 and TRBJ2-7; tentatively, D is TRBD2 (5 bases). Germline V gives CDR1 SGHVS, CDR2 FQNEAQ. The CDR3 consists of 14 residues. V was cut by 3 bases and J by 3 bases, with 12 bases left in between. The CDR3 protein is CASSLTTVDYEQYF. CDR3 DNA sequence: TGTGCCAGCAGCTTGACTACAGTAGACTACGAGCAGTACTTC.

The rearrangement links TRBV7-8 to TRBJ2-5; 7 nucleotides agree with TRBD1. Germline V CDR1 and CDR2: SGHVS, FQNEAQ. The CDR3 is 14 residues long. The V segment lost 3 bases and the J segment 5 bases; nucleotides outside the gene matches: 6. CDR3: CASSFRTGPETQYF. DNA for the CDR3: TGTGCCAGCAGCTTCCGGACAGGCCCCGAGACCCAGTACTTC.

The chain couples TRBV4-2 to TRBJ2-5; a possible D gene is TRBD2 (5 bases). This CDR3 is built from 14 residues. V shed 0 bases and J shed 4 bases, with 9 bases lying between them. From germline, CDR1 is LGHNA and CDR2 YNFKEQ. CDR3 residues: CASSQDRGRETQYF. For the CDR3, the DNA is TGTGCCAGCAGCCAAGATCGGGGAAGAGAGACCCAGTACTTC.

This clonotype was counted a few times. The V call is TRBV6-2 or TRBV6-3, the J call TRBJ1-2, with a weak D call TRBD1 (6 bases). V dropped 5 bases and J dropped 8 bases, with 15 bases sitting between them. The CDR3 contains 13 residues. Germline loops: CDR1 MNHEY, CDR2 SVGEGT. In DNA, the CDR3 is TGTGCCAGCAGTAAGGACAGCCAAGGCGGCTACACCTTC. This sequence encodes CASSKDSQGGYTF.

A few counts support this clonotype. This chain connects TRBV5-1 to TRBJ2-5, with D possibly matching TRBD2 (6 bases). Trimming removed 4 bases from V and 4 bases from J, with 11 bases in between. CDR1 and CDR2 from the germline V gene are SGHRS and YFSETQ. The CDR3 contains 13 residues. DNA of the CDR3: TGCGCCAGCAGCCTCTCGGGAGCAGAGACCCAGTACTTC. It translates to CASSLSGAETQYF.

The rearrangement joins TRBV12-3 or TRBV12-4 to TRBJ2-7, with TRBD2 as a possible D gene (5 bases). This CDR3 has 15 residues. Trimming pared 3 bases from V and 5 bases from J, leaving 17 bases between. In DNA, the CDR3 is TGTGCCAGCAGTTTGAGGGCCGGTTTGCGGGACGAGCAGTACTTC. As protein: CASSLRAGLRDEQYF.

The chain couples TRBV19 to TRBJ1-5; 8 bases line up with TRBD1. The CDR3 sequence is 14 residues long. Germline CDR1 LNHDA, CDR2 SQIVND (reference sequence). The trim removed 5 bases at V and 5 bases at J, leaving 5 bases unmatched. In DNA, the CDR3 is TGTGCCAGTAGTGCCTGGACAGGGCATCAGCCCCAGCATTTT. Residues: CASSAWTGHQPQHF.

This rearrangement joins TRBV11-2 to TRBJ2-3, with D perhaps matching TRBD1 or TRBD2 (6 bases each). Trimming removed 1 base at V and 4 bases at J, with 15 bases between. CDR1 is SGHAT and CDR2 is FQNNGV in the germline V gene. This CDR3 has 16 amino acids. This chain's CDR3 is CASSLVPRGVADTQYF. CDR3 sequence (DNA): TGTGCCAGCAGCTTAGTTCCTAGGGGGGTGGCAGATACGCAGTATTTT.

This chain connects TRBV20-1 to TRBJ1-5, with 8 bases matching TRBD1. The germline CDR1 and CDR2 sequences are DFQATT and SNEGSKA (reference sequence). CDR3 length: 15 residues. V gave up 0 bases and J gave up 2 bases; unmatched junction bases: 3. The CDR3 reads CSARDPGGRNQPQHF. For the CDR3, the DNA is TGCAGTGCTAGAGACCCAGGGGGCCGCAATCAGCCCCAGCATTTT.

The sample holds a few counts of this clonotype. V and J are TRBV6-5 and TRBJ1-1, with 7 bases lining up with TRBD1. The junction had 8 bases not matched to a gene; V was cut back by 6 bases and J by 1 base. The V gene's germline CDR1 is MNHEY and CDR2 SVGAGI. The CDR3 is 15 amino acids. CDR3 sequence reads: CASSRGGSKNTEAFF. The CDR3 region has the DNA TGTGCCAGCAGCCGAGGGGGCAGTAAGAACACTGAAGCTTTCTTT.